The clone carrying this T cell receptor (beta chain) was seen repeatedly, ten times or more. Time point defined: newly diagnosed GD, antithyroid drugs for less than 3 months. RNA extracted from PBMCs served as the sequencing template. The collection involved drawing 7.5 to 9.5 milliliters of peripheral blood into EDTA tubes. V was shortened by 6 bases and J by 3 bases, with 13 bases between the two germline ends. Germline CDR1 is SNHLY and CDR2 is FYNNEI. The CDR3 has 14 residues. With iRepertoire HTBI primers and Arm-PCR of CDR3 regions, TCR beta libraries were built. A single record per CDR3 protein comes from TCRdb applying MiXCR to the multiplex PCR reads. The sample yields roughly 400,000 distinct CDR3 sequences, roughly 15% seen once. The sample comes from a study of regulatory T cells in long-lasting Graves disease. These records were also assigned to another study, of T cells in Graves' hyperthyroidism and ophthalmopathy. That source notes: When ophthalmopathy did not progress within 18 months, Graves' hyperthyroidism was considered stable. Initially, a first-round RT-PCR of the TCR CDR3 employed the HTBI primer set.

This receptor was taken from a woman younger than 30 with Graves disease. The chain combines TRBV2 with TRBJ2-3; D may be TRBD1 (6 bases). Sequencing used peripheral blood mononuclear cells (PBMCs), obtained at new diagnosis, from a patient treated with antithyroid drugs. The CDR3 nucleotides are TGTGCCAGCAGCACACTCAGGGGTACAGATACGCAGTATTTT. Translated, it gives CASSTLRGTDTQYF.